This T cell receptor beta chain originates from a study of response to subunit inactivated influenza vaccine. Whole-study results and caveats: Authors suggested each seasonal flu vaccination may recruit only limited numbers of new T cells.

TCRdb reanalysed the RT-PCR reads using MiXCR and keeps one entry per CDR3 protein. The sample holds under 950,000 distinct CDR3 sequences, 21% seen once. CDR3 length: 15 residues. V shed 4 bases, J shed 3 bases, and the junction held 6 bases outside the gene matches. The germline CDR1 and CDR2 sequences are SGHRS and YFSETQ. This clonotype was seen only once. No antigen is known for it. The sequenced sample was PBMCs from blood, obtained more than 4 days after vaccination. The chain has TRBV5-1 and TRBJ2-5; 10 positions match TRBD2. This TCR was recovered from a man aged 50 to 59 who received an inactivated influenza vaccine. CDR3 nucleotide sequence: TGCGCCAGCAGCACGGGAAGCGGGGGGGAAGAGACCCAGTACTTC. Protein sequence: CASSTGSGGEETQYF.